Here is one TCR beta chain with its context. No cognate antigen has been identified for it. No qualities accompany the bases; no much larger clone lies one base away. CDR1 and CDR2 (MNHEY, SVGAGI) derive from the germline V gene. Trimming takes 0 bases from V and 4 bases from J, and the germline ends sit 3 bases apart. The CDR3, from cysteine to phenylalanine, totals 12 residues. Only the CDR3 DNA stays, 36 bases, in frame from base 1. This record belongs to a study of control samples from healthy donors and cancer patients (dated by TCRdb to the early 2020s). The library was made by the immunoSEQ multiplex PCR assay. TCRdb limited this immuneACCESS table to in-frame rearrangements with V and J called. A share of clones is missing; checked studies link under half to unresolved V genes, and the rest is unexplained. This sample is represented by about 110,000 clones; about 80% of them were singletons. Approximately 7% of the sample belongs to the ten largest clones.

Recombination connected TRBV6-5 to TRBJ1-1, with no confident D gene call. The sample was blood. This TCR came from a man aged 18 to 35 in good health. The DNA is TGTGCCAGCAGTTACTCCGCCACTGAAGCTTTCTTT. Its coded protein is CASSYSATEAFF.